The entry that follows covers one TCR beta chain sequence. Sequencing used immunoSEQ multiplex PCR; TCRdb keeps in-frame clones, though not all of them. Seen here are 58,000 or so clones, over 80% observed once, and the top ten hold roughly 2.3%. Germline V lookup: CDR1 MGHRA, CDR2 YSYEKL. Trimming left V 1 base short and J 4 bases short, with 10 bases between. CDR3 length: 15 residues. This record comes from a study of T cell changes during pregnancy in multiple sclerosis. The V call is TRBV4-1, the J call TRBJ2-2; D call uncertain. This receptor was taken from a female donor with multiple sclerosis, enrolled in a pregnancy study. The sample here was peripheral blood, taken in the first trimester of pregnancy. This CDR3 reads CASSQGHLGTGELFF. The DNA of the CDR3 is TGCGCCAGCAGCCAAGGGCACCTAGGCACCGGGGAGCTGTTTTTT.